Shown below are 3 T cell receptor beta chains from a single sample sequenced in a study of T cell responses to AZD1222 COVID-19 vaccine. Assay used: immunoSEQ multiplex PCR; TCRdb lists only in-frame clones, some missing. Among fewer than 200,000 clones listed, 85% to 90% were seen once. This specimen consisted of peripheral blood, obtained 28 days after the second AZD1222 dose. All receptors come from an adult who received the AZD1222 COVID-19 vaccine.

The chain joins TRBV15 to TRBJ2-1, with TRBD1 identical over 10 bases. The CDR3 is 18 amino acids. The ends lost 1 base at V and 0 bases at J; junction bases unmatched: 6. Germline V gene data show CDR1 as LNHNV and CDR2 as YYDKDF (reference sequence). This CDR3 reads CATSRVRTGGRSYNEQFF. CDR3 coding DNA: TGTGCCACCAGCAGAGTGCGGACAGGGGGTCGCTCCTACAATGAGCAGTTCTTC.

V gene TRBV19 combines with J gene TRBJ1-5; 7 bases are shared with TRBD1. The CDR3 is 14 amino acids. Germline V gene lookup returns CDR1 LNHDA and CDR2 SQIVND (reference sequence). Losses at the gene ends were 5 bases for V and 2 bases for J; bases not matched to a gene: 3. CDR3 sequence: CASSRQGGNQPQHF. The CDR3 nucleotides are TGTGCCAGTAGTCGACAGGGTGGCAATCAGCCCCAGCATTTT.

The chain has TRBV2 and TRBJ2-7; 14 bases line up with TRBD2. V lost 3 bases to trimming and J lost 7 bases; unmatched junction nucleotides: 2. Germline values: CDR1 SNHLY, CDR2 FYNNEI. This CDR3 is built from 14 residues. CDR3 region: CASSEGLAGAEQYF. CDR3 DNA: TGTGCCAGCAGTGAGGGACTAGCGGGGGCGGAGCAGTACTTC. The whole variable domain, remainder taken from reference TRBV2 and TRBJ2-7, is EPEVTQTPSHQVTQMGQEVILRCVPISNHLYFYWYRQILGQKVEFLVSFYNNEISEKSEIFDDQFSVERPDGSNFTLKIRSTKLEDSAMYFCASSEGLAGAEQYFGPGTRLTVT.